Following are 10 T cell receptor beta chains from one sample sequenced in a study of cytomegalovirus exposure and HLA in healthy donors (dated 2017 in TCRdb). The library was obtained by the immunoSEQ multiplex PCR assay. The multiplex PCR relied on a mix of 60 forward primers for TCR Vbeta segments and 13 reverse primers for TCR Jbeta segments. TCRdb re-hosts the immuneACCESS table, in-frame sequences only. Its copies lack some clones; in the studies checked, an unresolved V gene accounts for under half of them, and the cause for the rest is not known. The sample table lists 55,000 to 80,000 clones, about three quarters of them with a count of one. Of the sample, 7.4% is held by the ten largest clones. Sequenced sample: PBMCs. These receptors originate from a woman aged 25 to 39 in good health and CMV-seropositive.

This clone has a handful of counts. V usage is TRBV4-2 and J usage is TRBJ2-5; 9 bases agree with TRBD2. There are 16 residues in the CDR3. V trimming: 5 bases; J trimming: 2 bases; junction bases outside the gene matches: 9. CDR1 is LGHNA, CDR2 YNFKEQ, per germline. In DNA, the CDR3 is TGTGCCAGCAGCTCCCGGGCTAGCGGGACTCAAGAGACCCAGTACTTC. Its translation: CASSSRASGTQETQYF.

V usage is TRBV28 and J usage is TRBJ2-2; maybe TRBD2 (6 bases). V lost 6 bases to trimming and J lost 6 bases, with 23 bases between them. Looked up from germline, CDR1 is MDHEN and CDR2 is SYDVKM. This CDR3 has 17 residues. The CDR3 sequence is CASRGEDSSRGSGELFF. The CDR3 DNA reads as TGTGCCAGCAGGGGGGAGGACTCCTCACGGGGATCCGGGGAGCTGTTTTTT.

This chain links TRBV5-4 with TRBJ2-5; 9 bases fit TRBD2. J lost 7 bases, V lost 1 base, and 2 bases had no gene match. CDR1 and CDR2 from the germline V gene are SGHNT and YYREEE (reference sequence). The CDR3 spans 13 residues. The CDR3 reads CASSLISGGTQYF. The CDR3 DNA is TGTGCCAGCAGCTTGATTAGCGGGGGGACCCAGTACTTC.

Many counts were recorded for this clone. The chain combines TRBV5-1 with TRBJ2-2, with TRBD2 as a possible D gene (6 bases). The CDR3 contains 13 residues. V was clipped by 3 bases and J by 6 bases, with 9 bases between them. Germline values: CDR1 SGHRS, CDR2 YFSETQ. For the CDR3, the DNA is TGCGCCAGCAGCTCCAGGGAGGCCGGGGAGCTGTTTTTT. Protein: CASSSREAGELFF.

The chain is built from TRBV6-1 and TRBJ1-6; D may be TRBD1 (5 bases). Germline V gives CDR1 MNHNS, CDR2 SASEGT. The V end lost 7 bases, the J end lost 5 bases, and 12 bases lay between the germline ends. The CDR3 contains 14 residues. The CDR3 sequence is CASIVWGNNSPLHF. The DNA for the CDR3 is TGTGCCAGCATTGTCTGGGGCAATAATTCACCCCTCCACTTT.

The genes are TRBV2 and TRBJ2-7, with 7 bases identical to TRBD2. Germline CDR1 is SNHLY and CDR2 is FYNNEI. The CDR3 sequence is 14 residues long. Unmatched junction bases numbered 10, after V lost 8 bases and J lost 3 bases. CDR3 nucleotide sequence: TGTGCCAGCGGCACCCTGGCTAGCGGCTACGAGCAGTACTTC. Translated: CASGTLASGYEQYF.

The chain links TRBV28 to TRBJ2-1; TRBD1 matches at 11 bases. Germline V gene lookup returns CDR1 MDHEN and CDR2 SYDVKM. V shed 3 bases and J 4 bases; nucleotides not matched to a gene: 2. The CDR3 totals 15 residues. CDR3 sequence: CASSFGQGAYNEQFF. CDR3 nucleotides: TGTGCCAGCAGTTTCGGACAGGGGGCGTACAATGAGCAGTTCTTC.

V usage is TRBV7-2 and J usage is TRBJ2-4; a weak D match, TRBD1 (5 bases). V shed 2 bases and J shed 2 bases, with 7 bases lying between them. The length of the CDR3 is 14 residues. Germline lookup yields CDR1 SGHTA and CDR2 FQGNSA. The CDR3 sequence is CASSLRGTKNIQYF. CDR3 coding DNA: TGTGCCAGCAGCTTAAGGGGAACCAAAAACATTCAGTACTTC.

The CDR3 coding sequence is TGTGCCAGCAGACAGGGTTATTCACCCCTCCACTTT. Translation: CASRQGYSPLHF. This chain connects TRBV21-1 to TRBJ1-6; TRBD1 reflects the table's D call only, with no check against the DNA. TRBV21-1 represents a pseudogene. This CDR3 has 12 residues.

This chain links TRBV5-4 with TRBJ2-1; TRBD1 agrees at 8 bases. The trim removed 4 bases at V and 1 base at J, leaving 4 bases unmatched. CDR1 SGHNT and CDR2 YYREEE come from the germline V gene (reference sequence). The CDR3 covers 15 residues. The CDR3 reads CASSPGGRSYNEQFF. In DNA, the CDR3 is TGTGCCAGCAGCCCAGGGGGCAGGTCCTACAATGAGCAGTTCTTC. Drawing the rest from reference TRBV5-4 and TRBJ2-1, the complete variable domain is ETGVTQSPTHLIKTRGQQVTLRCSSQSGHNTVSWYQQALGQGPQFIFQYYREEENGRGNFPPRFSGLQFPNYSSELNVNALELDDSALYLCASSPGGRSYNEQFFGPGTRLTVL.